The entry below describes one T cell receptor (beta chain). This entry is derived from a study of control samples from healthy donors and cancer patients. Libraries were prepared by immunoSEQ multiplex PCR; TCRdb keeps only in-frame clonotypes and omits some of them. The repertoire holds fewer than 95,000 clones, with roughly 80% as singletons. V was pared by 6 bases and J by 2 bases, with 18 bases of the junction left unmatched. Germline CDR1 is MNHNY and CDR2 is SVGAGI (reference sequence). The length of the CDR3 is 20 residues. This chain links TRBV6-6 with TRBJ1-5, with TRBD1 matching over 11 bases. This sequence was found in a man aged 25-40 years in good health. Material for sequencing was blood. DNA of the CDR3: TGTGCCAGCAGCCAGATAAAGGGGACAGGGGGACGTTTTGGCAATCAGCCCCAGCATTTT. This encodes CASSQIKGTGGRFGNQPQHF.